This T cell receptor (beta chain) was captured by sequencing in a study of blood T cells in healthy people across ages. Study results and limitations: The study regarded diversity estimates from one million T cells as underestimates.

This CDR3 contains 13 residues. The germline V gene encodes CDR1 SGHRS and CDR2 YFSETQ. V gave up 5 bases and J gave up 9 bases, with 15 bases separating them. Using a J-beta primer mix together with a sample-barcoded 5' primer, a second PCR was run for roughly 6 to 12 cycles. TCRdb analysed the 5' RACE reads with MiXCR anew, one entry per CDR3 protein. Of under 2,000,000 distinct CDR3 sequences listed, less than 50% are singletons. In regard to this clonotype: Its antigen is unknown.

Peripheral blood samples of around 9.8 milliliters were drawn from each donor. Isolated PBMCs totaled at least 6 million in each sample. RNA extraction gave at least 5 micrograms of total RNA per sample. The sequence derives from a woman aged 40 to 50 in good health. The rearrangement joins TRBV5-1 to TRBJ2-1, with D maybe TRBD2 (6 bases). Input material: blood. CDR3 region: CASRKGGRCEQFF. The CDR3 nucleotides are TGCGCCAGCAGGAAAGGAGGGAGGTGTGAGCAGTTCTTC.